Below are 3 T cell receptor beta chains sequenced from a single sample in a study of Graves' ophthalmopathy and Graves' hyperthyroidism. As the template, RNA transcripts were used to amplify TCR beta CDR3 regions. HTBI primers primed a first-round RT-PCR, and a second-round multiplex PCR followed. Via MiXCR, TCRdb re-called the multiplex PCR reads, giving one row per CDR3 protein. The sample carries approximately 410,000 distinct CDR3 sequences, approximately 15% recorded once. Material: peripheral blood. Receptors were obtained from a woman between 18 and 29 years old with stable Graves' hyperthyroidism.

This clonotype appeared many times. This may be a read error: a much more frequent sequence differs by one nucleotide. The V call is TRBV7-8, the J call TRBJ1-5; D ambiguous. The germline V gene encodes CDR1 SGHVS and CDR2 FQNEAQ. The CDR3 loop spans 12 amino acids. The germline V and J ends were trimmed by 6 bases and 6 bases, with 9 bases remaining between them. The CDR3 reads CASSSEGQPQHF. As DNA, the CDR3 is TGTGCCAGCAGTTCGGAGGGTCAGCCCCAGCATTTT.

This clonotype was detected a few times. A single base separates this from a much larger clone, so it may be a read error. As the CDR3 is not closed by the conserved phenylalanine or tryptophan, this likely results from a read error. This rearrangement joins TRBV7-2 to TRBJ1-1; weak D call: TRBD1 (5 bases). Germline V gene sequence: CDR1 SGHTA, CDR2 FQGNSA. Trimming left V 1 base short and J 10 bases short, with 10 bases between. The CDR3 runs to 12 residues. The CDR3 is CASSLDWGGAFL. The CDR3 region has the DNA TGTGCCAGCAGCTTAGATTGGGGGGGAGCTTTCTTG.

This rearrangement joins TRBV3-1 to TRBJ2-4; TRBD1 might be the D (6 bases). Trimming cost V 3 bases and J 4 bases, with 7 bases left between them. CDR1 is LGHDT, CDR2 YNNKEL, per germline (reference sequence). The CDR3 length is 13 residues. The CDR3 DNA sequence: TGTGCCAGCAGCCATGGACAGAAAAACATTCAGTACTTC. It is translated as CASSHGQKNIQYF.